The present entry profiles one T cell receptor beta chain with its context. Its antigen remains unidentified. Generated by immunoSEQ multiplex PCR, the TCRdb table keeps only in-frame clones and is missing some. The sample carries some 160,000 clones, 81% recorded once. The data originate from a study of cytotoxic CD8 clonotypes in ibrutinib-treated CLL. Turning to the study itself: Following a median approximately eleven months of treatment, with a range of 6 to 36, response samples were taken. Findings and caveats of the study: Clonality increased with ibrutinib response but returned toward baseline at progression. The times at which samples were taken varied between sustained-remission and progressing patients.

The germline V and J ends were trimmed by 1 base and 6 bases, with 13 bases remaining between them. The CDR3 spans 15 residues. Germline V gene lookup returns CDR1 LGHNA and CDR2 YNFKEQ. V usage is TRBV4-2 and J usage is TRBJ2-1; D might be TRBD2 (7 bases). The receptor's source is a human donor with chronic lymphocytic leukemia. This specimen consisted of PBMCs, obtained after 12 months of ibrutinib treatment. The CDR3 loop reads CASSQGGGAVNEQFF. The CDR3 region has the DNA TGTGCCAGCAGCCAAGGTGGGGGGGCCGTCAATGAGCAGTTCTTC.